These 25 T cell receptor beta chains originate from one sample sequenced in a study of blood T cell repertoires in COVID-19. Repertoires were generated with immunoSEQ multiplex PCR, while TCRdb's copy carries only in-frame clones and drops some. The data hold 190,000 or so clones, with 85% to 95% observed a single time. The specimen sequenced was peripheral blood. Source of these receptors: a man aged 30 to 45 with COVID-19, enrolled during active disease.

V is TRBV6-5 and J is TRBJ1-2; D might be TRBD1 (6 bases). Germline V gene data show CDR1 as MNHEY and CDR2 as SVGAGI. Trimming cost V 7 bases and J 3 bases, with 18 bases left between them. The CDR3 runs to 15 residues. CDR3 coding DNA: TGTGCCAGCAAGGACAGCCCCATCCTTGACTATGGCTACACCTTC. Protein product: CASKDSPILDYGYTF.

This chain uses TRBV7-9 with TRBJ1-2; weak D call: TRBD1 (6 bases). The CDR3 is 15 residues long. CDR1 SEHNR and CDR2 FQNEAQ come from the germline V gene (reference sequence). The V gene lost 5 bases and the J gene lost 7 bases, with 20 bases spanning the gap. CDR3 DNA: TGTGCCAGCAGCCTCACAGGGAAGCCAGGAAGTGGCTACACCTTC. This encodes CASSLTGKPGSGYTF.

J is TRBJ1-2 and V is TRBV27, with unresolved D. CDR1 is MNHEY and CDR2 is SMNVEV in the germline V gene (reference sequence). Trimming removed 3 bases at V and 1 base at J, with 12 bases between. The CDR3 is 15 residues long. The chain's CDR3 is CASSLSGWGNYGYTF. The CDR3 DNA reads TGTGCCAGCAGTTTGTCGGGGTGGGGTAACTATGGCTACACCTTC.

J is TRBJ2-1 and V is TRBV7-9; 10 bases agree with TRBD2. Trimming at V came to 7 bases and at J to 10 bases, leaving 13 bases not matched to a gene. The CDR3 length is 15 residues. Germline CDR1 is SEHNR and CDR2 is FQNEAQ (reference sequence). CDR3 protein: CASTDSGGPGREQFF. The CDR3 region has the DNA TGTGCCAGCACCGATAGCGGGGGGCCGGGGAGGGAGCAGTTCTTC.

This chain joins TRBV10-3 and TRBJ1-1; D might be TRBD1 (6 bases). The CDR3 runs to 15 residues. The ends were cut back, 0 bases at V and 10 bases at J, with 18 bases in the middle. Germline V lookup: CDR1 ENHRY, CDR2 SYGVKD. The CDR3 sequence: CAISESRQGIEIAFF. The CDR3 bases are TGTGCCATCAGTGAGTCACGGCAGGGGATAGAAATAGCTTTCTTT.

This clone occurred once. The CDR3 loop is CASSSTGQNQPQHF. CDR3 coding DNA: TGTGCCAGCAGCTCGACAGGGCAGAATCAGCCCCAGCATTTT. The V gene is TRBV12-1, the J gene TRBJ1-5; TRBD1, as called in the table, went unchecked against the DNA. TRBV12-1 is recorded as a pseudogene. This CDR3 has 14 residues.

This rearrangement joins TRBV2 to TRBJ1-1, with D maybe TRBD1 (5 bases). The germline gives CDR1 SNHLY, CDR2 FYNNEI. This CDR3 has 16 amino acids. Trimming removed 7 bases from V and 4 bases from J, with 22 bases in between. This CDR3 is CASTASAGQGSTEAFF. The CDR3 DNA sequence: TGTGCCAGCACTGCGAGTGCGGGGCAGGGAAGCACTGAAGCTTTCTTT. The full variable domain, with the rest looked up from reference TRBV2 and TRBJ1-1, is EPEVTQTPSHQVTQMGQEVILRCVPISNHLYFYWYRQILGQKVEFLVSFYNNEISEKSEIFDDQFSVERPDGSNFTLKIRSTKLEDSAMYFCASTASAGQGSTEAFFGQGTRLTVV.

This chain connects TRBV10-3 to TRBJ2-7; the D gene is possibly TRBD2 (5 bases). Germline V lookup: CDR1 ENHRY, CDR2 SYGVKD. V was trimmed by 4 bases and J by 9 bases, leaving 13 bases between them. The CDR3 covers 12 residues. CDR3 sequence reads: CAISANAGGQYF. In DNA form, the CDR3 reads TGTGCCATCAGTGCCAACGCGGGCGGGCAGTACTTC.

J is TRBJ2-5 and V is TRBV12-3 or TRBV12-4; 7 bases are shared with TRBD2. Trimming at V came to 6 bases and at J to 7 bases, leaving 8 bases not matched to a gene. The CDR3 contains 13 residues. The CDR3 reads CASSPNREVTQYF. The CDR3 DNA follows: TGTGCCAGCAGCCCCAATCGGGAGGTGACCCAGTACTTC.

The chain links TRBV7-9 to TRBJ2-1; D perhaps matches TRBD1 (5 bases). V lost 3 bases and J 4 bases, leaving 16 bases between the germline ends. CDR1 and CDR2 (germline): SEHNR, FQNEAQ (reference sequence). This CDR3 has 16 amino acids. CDR3 DNA: TGTGCCAGCAGCTTGGGTCGTACAGGTTCGTACAATGAGCAGTTCTTC. Its protein is CASSLGRTGSYNEQFF. The full variable domain, in which reference TRBV7-9 and TRBJ2-1 provide the parts outside the CDR3, is DTGVSQNPRHKITKRGQNVTFRCDPISEHNRLYWYRQTLGQGPEFLTYFQNEAQLEKSRLLSDRFSAERPKGSFSTLEIQRTEQGDSAMYLCASSLGRTGSYNEQFFGPGTRLTVL.

This rearrangement joins TRBV9 to TRBJ2-7; D ambiguous. The germline gives CDR1 SGDLS, CDR2 YYNGEE. The ends were cut back, 0 bases at V and 0 bases at J, with 7 bases in the middle. The CDR3 loop spans 14 amino acids. Here the CDR3 reads CASSVESVSYEQYF. The CDR3 DNA follows: TGTGCCAGCAGCGTAGAGTCGGTCTCCTACGAGCAGTACTTC.

The chain uses TRBV4-1 and TRBJ2-7, with 8 positions matching TRBD2. Germline CDR1 reads MGHRA; CDR2 reads YSYEKL. V was clipped by 1 base and J by 4 bases; unmatched bases: 3. The CDR3 spans 14 residues. The CDR3: CASSQAGGGYEQYF. In DNA form, the CDR3 reads TGCGCCAGCAGCCAAGCCGGGGGGGGTTACGAGCAGTACTTC.

V gene TRBV28 combines with J gene TRBJ1-1, with D possibly being TRBD1 (6 bases). V lost 8 bases, J lost 5 bases, and 9 bases lay in between. The CDR3 has 11 amino acids. CDR1 and CDR2 (germline): MDHEN, SYDVKM. CDR3 bases: TGTGCCAGCGGGACACCAACTGAAGCTTTCTTT. Translation gives CASGTPTEAFF.

CDR3 loop: CASRPQASSVGGELFF. The CDR3 bases are TGCGCCAGCAGACCTCAGGCCTCGTCGGTAGGCGGGGAGCTGTTTTTT. The chain carries TRBV5-1 and TRBJ2-2; D is undetermined. The V gene's germline CDR1 is SGHRS and CDR2 YFSETQ. The CDR3 covers 16 residues. V was shortened by 5 bases and J by 7 bases, with 21 bases between the two germline ends.

V is TRBV6-5 and J is TRBJ1-2; 8 nucleotides align to TRBD1. The CDR3 contains 13 residues. Germline V gives CDR1 MNHEY, CDR2 SVGAGI. With 6 bases clipped from V and 8 bases from J, the junction kept 8 bases outside the gene matches. CDR3 DNA sequence: TGTGCCAGCAGACCCGGACAGGGAGGAGGCTACACCTTC. Translating gives CASRPGQGGGYTF.

The chain recombines TRBV19 with TRBJ2-1; no clear D gene. V was clipped by 3 bases and J by 0 bases, with 9 bases between them. Germline loops: CDR1 LNHDA, CDR2 SQIVND (reference sequence). The CDR3 length is 15 residues. CDR3 sequence: CASSIGLSSYNEQFF. Here the CDR3 DNA reads TGTGCCAGTAGTATCGGGTTGAGCTCCTACAATGAGCAGTTCTTC.

The V call is TRBV2, the J call TRBJ1-5; D may be TRBD1 (6 bases). Trimming took off 8 bases at V and 1 base at J, with 15 bases between the two ends. Germline values: CDR1 SNHLY, CDR2 FYNNEI. The CDR3 contains 15 residues. The CDR3 nucleotides read TGTGCCAGCGGGGAACTAACAGGGAGCAATCAGCCCCAGCATTTT. Translation gives CASGELTGSNQPQHF.

The CDR3 sequence is CASSQVEAGSGNTIYF. CDR3 DNA sequence: TGCGCCAGCAGCCAAGTGGAGGCTGGCTCTGGAAACACCATATATTTT. The chain combines TRBV4-1 with TRBJ1-3, with D uncertain. CDR1 is MGHRA, CDR2 YSYEKL, per germline. The CDR3 consists of 16 residues. V was pared by 1 base and J by 0 bases, with 10 bases between.

This clone appeared a single time. In nucleotides, the CDR3 is TGTGCCAGCAGTGAAGGGCATAGCAATCAGCCCCAGCATTTT. Amino acid sequence: CASSEGHSNQPQHF. The chain recombines TRBV2 with TRBJ1-5; no reliable D call. The CDR3 is 14 residues long. V gave up 1 base and J gave up 0 bases, with 4 bases separating them. Germline loops: CDR1 SNHLY, CDR2 FYNNEI.

This rearrangement joins TRBV6-5 to TRBJ2-5; 7 positions agree with TRBD1. CDR1 is MNHEY, CDR2 SVGAGI, per germline. This CDR3 has 14 amino acids. V shed 5 bases and J 2 bases; nucleotides not matched to a gene: 5. CDR3 nucleotides: TGTGCCAGCAGTATGGGGACAGCGCAAGAGACCCAGTACTTC. Translation: CASSMGTAQETQYF.

The chain recombines TRBV2 with TRBJ1-2; the D gene is possibly TRBD1 (5 bases). Trimming cost V 3 bases and J 4 bases, with 12 bases left between them. The CDR3 totals 14 residues. Germline lookup yields CDR1 SNHLY and CDR2 FYNNEI. The CDR3 DNA reads as TGTGCCAGCAGTGAGGGGGAGGGTGTCTATGGCTACACCTTC. Its protein product is CASSEGEGVYGYTF.

This clone has more than one count but fewer than ten. The V call is TRBV4-1, the J call TRBJ1-5; no definite D call. V was trimmed by 6 bases and J by 2 bases, leaving 11 bases between them. Germline values: CDR1 MGHRA, CDR2 YSYEKL. This CDR3 comprises 14 residues. In nucleotides, the CDR3 is TGCGCCAGCAGTCGGGGAGTGGGCAATCAGCCCCAGCATTTT. This translates into CASSRGVGNQPQHF.

The chain has TRBV5-5 and TRBJ1-3; D gene uncertain. The ends were cut back, 0 bases at V and 8 bases at J, with 18 bases in the middle. Germline CDR1 is SGHKS and CDR2 is YYEKEE (reference sequence). The CDR3 contains 16 residues. This CDR3 is CASSLVGPGHGDTIYF. The CDR3 DNA is TGTGCCAGCAGCTTGGTAGGGCCGGGTCACGGGGACACCATATATTTT.

This chain joins TRBV2 and TRBJ1-2; possible D gene TRBD1, 5 bases. The CDR3 has 13 amino acids. Germline V gene sequence: CDR1 SNHLY, CDR2 FYNNEI. Trimming shortened V by 8 bases and J by 2 bases, and 12 bases separated the two germline ends. The CDR3 DNA sequence: TGTGCCAGCCAGGGATCAGGGAACTATGGCTACACCTTC. Its protein product is CASQGSGNYGYTF.

The chain joins TRBV4-1 to TRBJ1-1; TRBD1 agrees at 10 bases. J gave up 6 bases and V 3 bases, and 10 bases lay outside the gene matches. This CDR3 has 16 residues. Looked up from germline, CDR1 is MGHRA and CDR2 is YSYEKL. The CDR3 DNA is TGCGCCAGCAGCCAGAGAGGGACAGGGGTTCTGGCTGAAGCTTTCTTT. This translates into CASSQRGTGVLAEAFF.